Listed below are T cell receptor beta chains from one sample, sequenced in a study of CD8 T cell repertoires and HIV-1 epitope variants. Some clones are missing from TCRdb's copy, which holds only in-frame ones; the method was immunoSEQ multiplex PCR. The sample comprises some 87,000 clones, more than 65% of which are singletons, and approximately 24% rests with the top ten. Sequencing was carried out using uncultured baseline CD8+ T cells from peripheral blood mononuclear cells (PBMCs). Receptors were obtained from a male donor with HIV. Each CDR3 is given with its conserved first and last residue. D genes are given only for firm matches. The size field is filled for only some rows; it gives once, few, many or a size class.

D,J,V,size,DNA,CDR3
NA,TRBJ1-4,TRBV18,NA,TGTGCCAGCTCACCGACCATAACAACTAATGAAAAACTGTTTTTT,CASSPTITTNEKLFF
NA,TRBJ2-1,TRBV6-5,few,TGTGCCAGCAGTTACCAGGTGGAGGATGAGCAGTTCTTC,CASSYQVEDEQFF
NA,TRBJ1-2,TRBV27,NA,TGTGCCAGCAGTTTCAATCAGGGTGGAGTTTTAGGCTACACCTTC,CASSFNQGGVLGYTF
NA,TRBJ2-3,TRBV4-1,NA,TGCGCCAGCAGCTCTTATAGCACAGATACGCAGTATTTT,CASSSYSTDTQYF
NA,TRBJ2-3,TRBV5-1,NA,TGCGCCAGCAGCTTGGCGGGACAGCGGGCAGATACGCAGTATTTT,CASSLAGQRADTQYF
NA,TRBJ2-7,TRBV7-9,NA,TGTGCCAGCAGCGCCCCGGGCTCCTACGAGCAGTACTTC,CASSAPGSYEQYF
NA,TRBJ2-7,TRBV7-9,few,TGTGCCAGCAGCTTTAGGGGAGAGGGGTTGGGCGAGCAGTACTTC,CASSFRGEGLGEQYF
NA,TRBJ2-1,TRBV13,NA,TGTGCCAGCAGCTCCCCCGAGTGGAACTACAATGAGCAGTTCTTC,CASSSPEWNYNEQFF
NA,TRBJ1-4,TRBV7-8,NA,TGTGCCAGCAGTACTGATGCAACTAATGAAAAACTGTTTTTT,CASSTDATNEKLFF
NA,TRBJ2-7,TRBV2,NA,TGTGCCAGCAGTTACTCCTACGAGCAGTACTTC,CASSYSYEQYF
NA,TRBJ1-1,TRBV6-5,NA,TGTGCCAGCAGCCGGGTATCCATGAACACTGAAGCTTTCTTT,CASSRVSMNTEAFF
NA,TRBJ1-1,TRBV27,NA,TGTGCCAGCAGTCCTCCCGGGCCTTTTTCGCCTGAAGCTTTCTTT,CASSPPGPFSPEAFF
NA,TRBJ2-3,TRBV9,NA,TGTGCCAGCAGCTCGCAGACTCAATCAGGAGGGAGCACAGATACGCAGTATTTT,CASSSQTQSGGSTDTQYF
TRBD1,TRBJ1-6,TRBV9,NA,TGTGCCAGCAGCGTAGGGGACAGCGGGAATTCACCCCTCCACTTT,CASSVGDSGNSPLHF
TRBD2,TRBJ2-5,TRBV7-9,NA,TGTGCCAGCAGCTTAGCTCGGGGACTAGCGGGAGGAGAGACCCAGTACTTC,CASSLARGLAGGETQYF
TRBD2,TRBJ2-1,TRBV29-1,NA,TGCAGCGTTGATGAACTAGCGGGAGATGAGCAGTTCTTC,CSVDELAGDEQFF
NA,TRBJ2-7,TRBV28,NA,TGTGCCAGCAGTTTAGACGACTACGAGCAGTACTTC,CASSLDDYEQYF
NA,TRBJ2-3,TRBV7-3,NA,TGTGCCAGCAGCTTAGGGACCTATACAGATACGCAGTATTTT,CASSLGTYTDTQYF
NA,TRBJ2-1,TRBV6-1,NA,TGTGCCAGCAGTGCCCTAGGAGGAGATAACAATGAGCAGTTCTTC,CASSALGGDNNEQFF
NA,TRBJ2-5,TRBV28,NA,TGTGCCAGCAGTGACAGCGACTCGGGGCAAGAGACCCAGTACTTC,CASSDSDSGQETQYF
NA,TRBJ2-7,TRBV6-1,NA,TGTGCCAGCATATCGGTAGAATTCATCTACGAGCAGTACTTC,CASISVEFIYEQYF
NA,TRBJ2-7,TRBV18,few,TGTGCCAGCTCACCCCGGGGCTCCTACGAGCAGTACTTC,CASSPRGSYEQYF
TRBD1,TRBJ1-1,TRBV5-5,NA,TGTGCCAGCAGCTGGACAGGATCGAACACTGAAGCTTTCTTT,CASSWTGSNTEAFF
TRBD1,TRBJ1-2,TRBV27,NA,TGTGCCAGCAGTAAATCCGGGACAGGGCAGGGGGGATATGGCTACACCTTC,CASSKSGTGQGGYGYTF
NA,TRBJ2-5,TRBV5-5,NA,TGTGCCAGCAGCTTGGATTCCAGGGACCAAGAGACCCAGTACTTC,CASSLDSRDQETQYF
TRBD2,TRBJ2-3,TRBV18,once,TGTGCCAGCTCACCCCTCGGCAGCGGGGGCACAGATACGCAGTATTTT,CASSPLGSGGTDTQYF
NA,TRBJ1-6,TRBV7-2,NA,TGTGCCAGCAGCTCCATAAGACGGTCCCTCCACTTT,CASSSIRRSLHF
NA,TRBJ2-7,TRBV9,NA,TGTGCCAGCAGCGTAGACGGGGGATCGAACTACGAGCAGTACTTC,CASSVDGGSNYEQYF
NA,TRBJ2-5,TRBV7-8,NA,TGTGCCAGCAGCTCAATAGGGGAGACCCAGTACTTC,CASSSIGETQYF
NA,TRBJ1-3,TRBV11-2,NA,TGTGCCAGCAGCTTCAAGGCTGGAAACACCATATATTTT,CASSFKAGNTIYF
NA,TRBJ2-1,TRBV15,NA,TGTGCCACCAGCAGAGCCCAGATCAATGAGCAGTTCTTC,CATSRAQINEQFF
TRBD2,TRBJ2-2,TRBV15,NA,TGTGCCACCAGCAGGAAAGCGGGACCTTACAACACCGGGGAGCTGTTTTTT,CATSRKAGPYNTGELFF
TRBD2,TRBJ2-3,TRBV9,NA,TGTGCCAGCAGCGTAGAAAGGACGGGGGGAACGGATACGCAGTATTTT,CASSVERTGGTDTQYF
NA,TRBJ1-3,TRBV2,NA,TGTGCCAGCAGATCGATGAGTGGAGGGAGTGGAAACACCATATATTTT,CASRSMSGGSGNTIYF
NA,TRBJ1-6,TRBV7-9,few,TGTGCCAGCAGCTCTCCCAACAGACAGACTAATTCACCCCTCCACTTT,CASSSPNRQTNSPLHF
NA,TRBJ2-1,TRBV7-2,NA,TGTGCCAGCAGCTGGGAGGCCCTAGCTGTACTCAATGAGCAGTTCTTC,CASSWEALAVLNEQFF
NA,TRBJ2-2,TRBV4-1,NA,TGCGCCAGCAGCCAAGATCGGCAGGGCGCGAACACCGGGGAGCTGTTTTTT,CASSQDRQGANTGELFF
TRBD1,TRBJ1-1,TRBV7-2,NA,TGTGCCAGCACCTGGGACAGGAACACTGAAGCTTTCTTT,CASTWDRNTEAFF
TRBD2,TRBJ2-2,TRBV2,NA,TGTGCCAGCAGTGGCGCGCGGGGGGGCGACGGGGAGCTGTTTTTT,CASSGARGGDGELFF
NA,TRBJ2-5,TRBV19,once,TGTGCCAGTAGTCCGACCTCGGACAGACAAGAGACCCAGTACTTC,CASSPTSDRQETQYF
NA,TRBJ2-7,TRBV30,NA,TGTGCCTGGAGTGCCGGCGGGGAGCAGTACTTC,CAWSAGGEQYF
TRBD2,TRBJ2-1,TRBV7-8,NA,TGTGCCAGCAGCTTAGCGCTAGCGGGAGCACGCAATGAGCAGTTCTTC,CASSLALAGARNEQFF
TRBD2,TRBJ2-3,TRBV9,once,TGTGCCAGCAGCGTAGGGCCTAGCGGGAGCACAGATACGCAGTATTTT,CASSVGPSGSTDTQYF
NA,TRBJ2-7,TRBV19,NA,TGTGCCAGTAGTGCCAGGGATTACGAGCAGTACTTC,CASSARDYEQYF
TRBD2,TRBJ2-1,TRBV6-1,NA,TGTGCCAGCAGGCCTAGCGGCGGTTTGGGTGAGCAGTTCTTC,CASRPSGGLGEQFF